Listed below are T cell receptor beta chains from one sample, sequenced in a study of Graves' ophthalmopathy and Graves' hyperthyroidism. TCRdb fed the multiplex PCR reads into MiXCR, producing one record per CDR3 protein. The repertoire holds over a million distinct CDR3 sequences, 35% to 40% seen once, with 11% in the top ten. Sequenced: peripheral blood or thyroid tissue (not recorded which). The receptor set was obtained from an adult man with Graves' hyperthyroidism. Each CDR3 is given with its conserved first and last residue. The D gene is left open where the match is weak. Clone size is stated in some rows and not others, as once, few, many or a class when expanded.

clone_size,v_call,cdr3_length,d_call,j_call,cdr3_nt,cdr3_aa
many,TRBV7-2,12,NA,TRBJ2-7,TGTGCCAGCAGCCGGAACAGGGACGAGCAGTACTTC,CASSRNRDEQYF
NA,TRBV25-1,13,NA,TRBJ2-7,TGTGCCAGCAGTGTCCTGGGAACCTACGAGCAGTACTTC,CASSVLGTYEQYF
many,TRBV20-1,15,TRBD1,TRBJ2-7,TGCAGTGCTAGCGTTGCCGGACAGGGGAACTACGAGCAGTACTTC,CSASVAGQGNYEQYF
NA,TRBV12-3/TRBV12-4,15,TRBD1,TRBJ1-5,TGTGCCAGCAGTTTGGTAGGGGGCGTAAGTCAGCCCCAGCATTTT,CASSLVGGVSQPQHF
few,TRBV20-1,13,NA,TRBJ1-3,TGCAGTGCTTATGCTGCCCGCCTAAACACCATATATTTT,CSAYAARLNTIYF
NA,TRBV29-1,13,NA,TRBJ1-2,TGCAGCGTTGAATCTCGACAGAACTATGGCTACACCTTC,CSVESRQNYGYTF
NA,TRBV4-2,16,NA,TRBJ1-5,TGTGCCAGCAGCCAAGAGAGGGTGATTATCAATCAGCCCCAGCATTTT,CASSQERVIINQPQHF
NA,TRBV7-9,16,NA,TRBJ1-5,TGTGCCAGCAGCCATCGCGGGGAAAATAGCAATCAGCCCCAGCATTTT,CASSHRGENSNQPQHF
NA,TRBV25-1,14,NA,TRBJ2-2,TGTGCCAGCAGTGAAGGCGGGGTCACCGGGGAGCTGTTTTTT,CASSEGGVTGELFF
many,TRBV7-2,15,NA,TRBJ1-2,TGTGCCAGCAGCTCGAGAAAGGGAGCTAACTATGGCTACACCTTC,CASSSRKGANYGYTF
NA,TRBV28,14,NA,TRBJ2-2,TGTGCCAGCTTAGGTATCGGAAACACCGGGGAGCTGTTTTTT,CASLGIGNTGELFF
many,TRBV29-1,13,NA,TRBJ1-5,TGCAGCGTTCATACAGGGTTGGGTCAGCCCCAGCATTTT,CSVHTGLGQPQHF
few,TRBV19,16,NA,TRBJ2-7,TGTGCCAGTAGTATTGGGGGGGCCCGGTGGACCTACGAGCAGTACTTC,CASSIGGARWTYEQYF
many,TRBV20-1,13,NA,TRBJ1-1,TGCAGTGCTAGACAGACTTTGAACACTGAAGCTTTCTTT,CSARQTLNTEAFF
many,TRBV20-1,15,NA,TRBJ2-5,TGCAGTGCTAGCCCTCCGGGGGCGCGCCAAGAGACCCAGTACTTC,CSASPPGARQETQYF
many,TRBV7-2,13,NA,TRBJ2-7,TGTGCCAGCAGCAAAGGTGAGGGATACGAGCAGTACTTC,CASSKGEGYEQYF
NA,TRBV29-1,15,TRBD1,TRBJ2-5,TGCAGCGTTGGGGACCTGACAGGGGGCATGGAGACCCAGTACTTC,CSVGDLTGGMETQYF
NA,TRBV29-1,13,NA,TRBJ2-5,TGCAGCATGGGAGGCTGGTACCAAGAGACCCAGTACTTC,CSMGGWYQETQYF
many,TRBV12-3/TRBV12-4,13,TRBD1,TRBJ1-2,TGTGCCAGCAGTTCCGACAGGGGTTCCGGCTACACCTTC,CASSSDRGSGYTF
few,TRBV9,17,NA,TRBJ1-1,TGTGCCAGCAGCCAAGATCCTAACCGTGGGGCGAACACTGAAGCTTTCTTT,CASSQDPNRGANTEAFF
few,TRBV11-2,14,NA,TRBJ1-4,TGTGCCAGCAGCCGCGGACCGATTAATGAAAAACTGTTTTTT,CASSRGPINEKLFF
once,TRBV12-3/TRBV12-4,16,NA,TRBJ2-5,TGTGCCAGCAGTTCCTTAGATAGCGGCTCTCGAGAGACCCAGTACTTC,CASSSLDSGSRETQYF
NA,TRBV7-9,14,TRBD2,TRBJ2-5,TGTGCCAGCAGCCGTCGCGGGGGTAAAGAGACCCAGTACTTC,CASSRRGGKETQYF
NA,TRBV10-2,11,NA,TRBJ2-7,TGTGCCATCAGGTCTTTGGCGGAGCAGTACTTC,CAIRSLAEQYF
NA,TRBV28,14,NA,TRBJ2-5,TGTGCCAGCAGAACCCAGGGATTACAAGAGACCCAGTACTTC,CASRTQGLQETQYF
NA,TRBV7-2,15,NA,TRBJ1-1,TGTGCCAGCAGCTCCCCGACAGGAATGAACACTGAAGCTTTCTTT,CASSSPTGMNTEAFF
NA,TRBV5-8,16,TRBD1,TRBJ1-5,TGTGCCAGCAGCCACTACGACAGGGGGGAGGGTCAGCCCCAGCATTTT,CASSHYDRGEGQPQHF
many,TRBV7-8,16,NA,TRBJ1-5,TGTGCCAGCAGCCCCTCCGGGGGGGTCGGGGATCAGCCCCAGCATTTT,CASSPSGGVGDQPQHF
NA,TRBV2,15,NA,TRBJ2-5,TGTGCCAGCAGTGTACCGGCCCAGAGGCTAGATACGCAGTACTTC,CASSVPAQRLDTQYF
NA,TRBV20-1,13,NA,TRBJ2-1,TGCAGTGCTAGAGGTGGGAGCCTCAATGAGCAGTTCTTC,CSARGGSLNEQFF
many,TRBV5-1,16,NA,TRBJ2-2,TGCGCCAGCAGCTTGTCCAGGGTGCGGAACACCGGGGAGCTGTTTTTT,CASSLSRVRNTGELFF
NA,TRBV3-1,12,NA,TRBJ1-1,TGTGCCAGCAGCCTGTATGACACTGAAGCTTTCTTT,CASSLYDTEAFF
many,TRBV11-1,17,TRBD1,TRBJ2-5,TGTGCCAGCAGCTTATCGGCCCGGGACAGGGTTAGCGAGACCCAGTACTTC,CASSLSARDRVSETQYF
NA,TRBV24-1,16,TRBD1,TRBJ2-3,TGTGCCACCAGTGATACCGGACAGGGAAGCACAGATACGCAGTATTTT,CATSDTGQGSTDTQYF
many,TRBV14,15,NA,TRBJ2-2,TGTGCCAGCAGCGTTAACCCGAGGACCACCGGGGAGCTGTTTTTT,CASSVNPRTTGELFF
NA,TRBV11-1,17,NA,TRBJ1-4,TGTGCCAGCAGCCTAAGCTTCGGGATCTCCGTCGGGGAAAAACTGTTTTTT,CASSLSFGISVGEKLFF
once,TRBV10-3,13,NA,TRBJ1-1,TGTGCCATCAGTGAGTCGCAGGGAAGTGAAGCTTTCTTT,CAISESQGSEAFF
many,TRBV7-6,16,TRBD2,TRBJ2-5,TGTGCCAGCAGCCACGGACTAGCGGGAGTTTTAGAGACCCAGTACTTC,CASSHGLAGVLETQYF
few,TRBV5-1,14,NA,TRBJ2-2,TGCGCCAGCAAGGACTCGCGGACCACCGGGGAGCTGTTTTTT,CASKDSRTTGELFF
many,TRBV7-8,16,TRBD1,TRBJ2-2,TGTGCCAGCAGCTTAGGGGCAGGGGGCTGGACCGGGGAGCTGTTTTTT,CASSLGAGGWTGELFF
NA,TRBV7-2,14,TRBD1,TRBJ2-5,TGTGCCAGCAGCGTAACAGGGGGGAATCAGCCCCAGTACTTC,CASSVTGGNQPQYF
NA,TRBV19,15,TRBD1,TRBJ2-6,TGTGCCCGTCGACAGGGGGCAAGTGGGGCCAACGTCCTGACTTTC,CARRQGASGANVLTF
NA,TRBV7-3,11,NA,TRBJ1-1,TGTGCCAGCAGCGACGGGGGTGAAGCTTTCTTT,CASSDGGEAFF
many,TRBV7-2,15,NA,TRBJ1-1,TGTGCCAGCAGCTTAGTGCGTACAGGGAACACTGAAGCTTTCTTT,CASSLVRTGNTEAFF
once,TRBV29-1,9,NA,TRBJ2-7,TGCAGCGGACTGCGGGAGCAGTACTTC,CSGLREQYF
NA,TRBV29-1,16,TRBD1,TRBJ1-3,TGCAGCGTTGGGTCGGCGGGACAGACCTATGGCTACACCATATATTTT,CSVGSAGQTYGYTIYF
NA,TRBV7-6,16,TRBD2,TRBJ2-7,TGTGCCAGCAGCTTAGTGGTAGCGGGAGGGCCGTACGAGCAGTACTTC,CASSLVVAGGPYEQYF
many,TRBV7-8,18,TRBD1,TRBJ2-7,TGTGCCAGCAGCTTAGGGCCGCAGGGTGTGGACAGGGCCTACGAGCAGTACTTC,CASSLGPQGVDRAYEQYF
many,TRBV6-5,14,NA,TRBJ1-2,TGTGCCAGCAGTTACTCGGGGAGAGACTATGGCTACACCTTC,CASSYSGRDYGYTF
few,TRBV13,16,TRBD2,TRBJ2-5,TGTGCCAGCAGCCAGACTAGCGGGAGGAGAGGAGAGACCCAGTACTTC,CASSQTSGRRGETQYF
NA,TRBV5-1,15,TRBD1,TRBJ1-5,TGCGCCAGCCAACAGGGGGTGGGAATCAATCAGCCCCAGCATTTT,CASQQGVGINQPQHF
few,TRBV28,14,NA,TRBJ1-1,TGTGCCAGCAGTTCGGCGGGGGGGGTTGCTGAAGCTTTCTTT,CASSSAGGVAEAFF
few,TRBV4-3,17,TRBD2,TRBJ2-7,TGCGCCAGCAGCCAAGGTGGGACTAGCCTAGGATCCTACGAGCAGTACTTC,CASSQGGTSLGSYEQYF
many,TRBV15,15,TRBD1,TRBJ2-5,TGTGCCACCAGCAGAGTTCACAGGGGGCCAGAGACCCAGTACTTC,CATSRVHRGPETQYF
NA,TRBV7-9,16,TRBD2,TRBJ2-5,TGTGCCAGCAGCGTTATGGCGGGAGGGATACAAGAGACCCAGTACTTC,CASSVMAGGIQETQYF
many,TRBV15,19,TRBD2,TRBJ2-2,TGTGCCACCAGCAGAGTTGGGGGAGGGAGCTTCGGGTTCTCCGGGGAGCTGTTTTTT,CATSRVGGGSFGFSGELFF
NA,TRBV29-1,12,TRBD1,TRBJ1-2,TGCAGCTTCCGACAGGGGGCGAATCTCTACACCTTC,CSFRQGANLYTF
NA,TRBV20-1,12,NA,TRBJ1-6,TGCAGTGCTTGGGGGGCGGGTTCACCCCTCCACTTT,CSAWGAGSPLHF
NA,TRBV7-9,15,NA,TRBJ1-1,TGCGCCAGCAGATTGGACGGGACCGTGAACACTGAAGCTTTCTTT,CASRLDGTVNTEAFF
many,TRBV7-7,15,NA,TRBJ2-3,TGTGCCAGCAGCCCGGGACTCCTGCAAATGGATACGCAGTATTTT,CASSPGLLQMDTQYF